The TCR beta chain under discussion was sequenced for a study of breast tumors, draining lymph nodes, adjacent tissues. Study-wide results and caveats: Tumor T cell lymph node origin was a supported hypothesis, not proven. Compared with basal-like, luminal-like tumors shared significantly more repertoire with nontumor tissue. Data fit most tumor T cells coming from lymph node, expanding in tumor. Tumor TCR diversity was below lymph nodes but above nontumor tissue.

Germline lookup yields CDR1 MGHDK and CDR2 SYGVNS. The junction had 9 bases not matched to a gene; V was cut back by 3 bases and J by 0 bases. This CDR3 is built from 19 residues. The lymph nodes were axillary draining lymph nodes from breast cancer patients. TCRdb re-analysed the multiplex PCR reads in MiXCR, keeping a single row per CDR3 protein. In the table there are under 250,000 distinct CDR3 sequences, 32% of which are singletons. Many counts were recorded for this clonotype. Its target is not known. The genes are TRBV25-1 and TRBJ2-1; 12 bases map to TRBD2. The sequencing input was axillary lymph node tissue. The receptor was isolated from a female donor with breast cancer. Some clones in this sample may be carry-over from other donors' samples. CDR3 region: CASSDLASGRGSSYNEQFF. The CDR3 nucleotides read TGTGCCAGCAGTGATTTGGCTAGCGGGAGGGGTAGCTCCTACAATGAGCAGTTCTTC.